Presented here are 5 T cell receptor beta chains from one specimen sequenced in a study of control samples from healthy donors and cancer patients. Sequenced by immunoSEQ multiplex PCR; TCRdb stores in-frame clones only, minus some. The sample holds several thousand clones, more than 85% seen once. Sample: PBMCs. All receptors come from a man aged 60 to 75 with colorectal cancer.

The chain employs TRBV18 and TRBJ1-3; D is perhaps TRBD1 (5 bases). The germline gives CDR1 KGHSH, CDR2 LQKENI. This CDR3 comprises 15 residues. V was pared by 3 bases and J by 0 bases, with 9 bases between. The CDR3 sequence is CASSPGTDSGNTIYF. The CDR3 nucleotides read TGTGCCAGCTCACCCGGGACTGACTCTGGAAACACCATATATTTT. Together with reference TRBV18 and TRBJ1-3, the CDR3 gives the full variable domain: NAGVMQNPRHLVRRRGQEARLRCSPMKGHSHVYWYRQLPEEGLKFMVYLQKENIIDESGMPKERFSAEFPKEGPSILRIQQVVRGDSAAYFCASSPGTDSGNTIYFGEGSWLTVV.

This CDR3 reads CASSWRAGNEQFF. The CDR3 region has the DNA TGTGCCAGCAGCTGGAGAGCAGGTAATGAGCAGTTCTTC. The chain has TRBV7-9 and TRBJ2-1, with no clear D. Trimming took 4 bases from V and 7 from J, leaving 11 bases between them. Germline CDR1 reads SEHNR; CDR2 reads FQNEAQ (reference sequence). CDR3 size: 13 residues.

The V and J genes are TRBV11-2 and TRBJ2-1; 14 positions match TRBD2. Germline-derived CDR1 and CDR2 are SGHAT and FQNNGV. The CDR3 has 15 amino acids. Trimming removed 3 bases from V and 8 bases from J; junction bases left unmatched: 3. CDR3 in amino acids: CASSLGLAGVYEQFF. DNA of the CDR3: TGTGCCAGCAGCTTGGGACTAGCGGGGGTTTATGAGCAGTTCTTC.

The V and J genes are TRBV19 and TRBJ1-1; D may be TRBD1 (5 bases). The V gene's germline CDR1 is LNHDA and CDR2 SQIVND (reference sequence). V was cut by 2 bases and J by 4 bases, with 8 bases left in between. This CDR3 region has 13 residues. Written as DNA, the CDR3 is TGTGCCAGTAGTATACCCGGGGGCACTGAAGCTTTCTTT. This gives the protein CASSIPGGTEAFF.

The chain combines TRBV18 with TRBJ1-5, with D possibly being TRBD1 (5 bases). This CDR3 region has 13 residues. V was trimmed by 4 bases and J by 1 base, leaving 5 bases between them. In germline, CDR1 is KGHSH, CDR2 LQKENI. The DNA for the CDR3 is TGTGCCAGCTCACGGGACAGCAATCAGCCCCAGCATTTT. Its translation: CASSRDSNQPQHF.